These 14 T cell receptor beta chains were sequenced from one sample in a study of blood T cell repertoires in COVID-19. Assay: immunoSEQ multiplex PCR; the TCRdb copy retains only in-frame clones and omits some. The sample lists 35,000 to 45,000 clones, roughly nine tenths occurring once. The sample comprised peripheral blood. These TCRs come from an older man with acute or convalescent COVID-19.

This clone came up once. This chain connects TRBV6-2 or TRBV6-3 to TRBJ2-1; D is ambiguous. Trimming took off 5 bases at V and 7 bases at J, with 15 bases between the two ends. Germline V gene sequence: CDR1 MNHEY, CDR2 SVGEGT. The CDR3 sequence is 14 residues long. The CDR3 here is CASSHGGRRNEQFF. CDR3 bases: TGTGCCAGCAGTCATGGCGGCCGTAGGAATGAGCAGTTCTTC.

This clone came up a few times. The chain employs TRBV5-5 and TRBJ2-1, with TRBD1 matching over 10 bases. The CDR3 totals 15 residues. Trimming cost V 1 base and J 4 bases; bases outside gene matches: 2. Germline CDR1 is SGHKS and CDR2 is YYEKEE (reference sequence). The CDR3 sequence is CASSLRTGGYNEQFF. The CDR3 nucleotides are TGTGCCAGCAGCTTGAGGACAGGGGGTTACAATGAGCAGTTCTTC.

This chain joins TRBV4-2 and TRBJ2-1; TRBD2 matches 9 bases. The CDR3 extends over 17 amino acids. J was trimmed by 5 bases and V by 3 bases; bases with no gene match: 11. Looked up from germline, CDR1 is LGHNA and CDR2 is YNFKEQ. The CDR3 DNA reads as TGTGCCAGCAGCCAGCGGATTAGCGGGAGTGGAAACAATGAGCAGTTCTTC. It is translated as CASSQRISGSGNNEQFF.

This chain links TRBV11-3 with TRBJ1-1; 9 bases fit TRBD1. V was clipped by 1 base and J by 6 bases; unmatched bases: 0. Looked up from germline, CDR1 is SGHNT and CDR2 is YENEEA. The CDR3 runs 13 residues. CDR3 nucleotide sequence: TGTGCCAGCAGCTTAGGGACAGGGGCTGAAGCTTTCTTT. It translates to CASSLGTGAEAFF.

This sequence joins TRBV7-3 and TRBJ2-5; the match to TRBD2 covers 10 bases. This CDR3 has 18 residues. Unmatched junction bases numbered 16, after V lost 5 bases and J lost 4 bases. In germline, CDR1 is SGHTA, CDR2 FQGTGA. In nucleotides, the CDR3 is TGTGCCAGCAGCCCCCAGGGGGGGACTAGCGAAAACGGAGAGACCCAGTACTTC. As protein: CASSPQGGTSENGETQYF.

CDR3 sequence: CASGGNTEAFF. CDR3 coding DNA: TGTGCCAGCGGAGGGAACACTGAAGCTTTCTTT. This chain connects TRBV7-9 to TRBJ1-1, with D hard to call. This CDR3 has 11 amino acids. Trimming removed 8 bases at V and 1 base at J, with 5 bases between. Germline V gene lookup returns CDR1 SEHNR and CDR2 FQNEAQ (reference sequence).

The chain couples TRBV19 to TRBJ1-5, with 11 bases matching TRBD1. The junction had 16 bases not matched to a gene; V was cut back by 5 bases and J by 7 bases. The CDR3 covers 18 residues. Germline CDR1 reads LNHDA; CDR2 reads SQIVND (reference sequence). This CDR3 is CASSPTRGTGGVGQPQHF. DNA of the CDR3: TGTGCCAGTAGTCCAACGCGTGGGACAGGGGGAGTAGGGCAGCCCCAGCATTTT.

The chain is built from TRBV28 and TRBJ1-4; 9 bases are shared with TRBD1. J gave up 8 bases and V 2 bases, and 6 bases lay outside the gene matches. Germline loops: CDR1 MDHEN, CDR2 SYDVKM. The CDR3 has 15 amino acids. The CDR3 bases are TGTGCCAGCAGTTTACAGGGACAGGGAGGCGAAAAACTGTTTTTT. It encodes CASSLQGQGGEKLFF.

The V and J genes are TRBV27 and TRBJ1-5, with TRBD1 as a possible D gene (5 bases). V gave up 5 bases and J gave up 7 bases, with 18 bases separating them. Germline-derived CDR1 and CDR2 are MNHEY and SMNVEV (reference sequence). The CDR3 extends over 15 amino acids. The CDR3 DNA reads TGTGCCAGCAGTAGGGCGGCAGGGTCGTTACAGCCCCAGCATTTT. This sequence encodes CASSRAAGSLQPQHF.

The chain has TRBV15 and TRBJ1-3, with TRBD1 matching over 8 bases. This CDR3 comprises 14 residues. Germline V gives CDR1 LNHNV, CDR2 YYDKDF (reference sequence). V was pared by 9 bases and J by 0 bases, with 4 bases of the junction left unmatched. CDR3 amino acids: CATNRGGSGNTIYF. CDR3 in DNA: TGTGCCACTAACAGGGGGGGCTCTGGAAACACCATATATTTT.

For this clone: A junction boundary mismatches the germline segment, possibly from a read error. The chain couples TRBV6-5 to TRBJ2-7, with D tentatively TRBD2 (6 bases). This CDR3 has 15 amino acids. Per germline, CDR1 MNHEY and CDR2 SVGAGI. The CDR3: CASTPEGGSSSEQYF. DNA of the CDR3: TGTGCCAGCACCCCCGAGGGAGGAAGTTCCTCCGAGCAGTACTTC.

Only one count was recorded for this clone. CDR3 DNA sequence: TGTGCCAGCAGTGAGCGGGGGGCAGCCGGCTACACCTTC. Translating it yields CASSERGAAGYTF. The chain couples TRBV2 to TRBJ1-2, with D perhaps matching TRBD1 (6 bases). V dropped 3 bases and J dropped 8 bases, with 13 bases sitting between them. The CDR3 consists of 13 residues. Germline CDR1 SNHLY, CDR2 FYNNEI.

The rearrangement joins TRBV7-2 to TRBJ1-5; 11 positions match TRBD1. The CDR3 has 16 amino acids. Germline V gene sequence: CDR1 SGHTA, CDR2 FQGNSA. Unmatched junction bases numbered 9, after V lost 5 bases and J lost 6 bases. The CDR3 DNA follows: TGTGCCAGCAGCGCCGGACAGGGGGCATCAGGTCAGCCCCAGCATTTT. Protein product: CASSAGQGASGQPQHF.

V and J are TRBV2 and TRBJ2-1; D unclear. CDR1 SNHLY and CDR2 FYNNEI come from the germline V gene. There are 13 residues in the CDR3. Between the trimmed V and J ends, which lost 5 bases and 4 bases, there was a span of 9 bases. The chain's CDR3 is CASSLLEYNEQFF. In DNA form, the CDR3 reads TGTGCCAGCAGTCTGCTAGAGTACAATGAGCAGTTCTTC. Supplemented by reference TRBV2 and TRBJ2-1, the full variable domain reads EPEVTQTPSHQVTQMGQEVILRCVPISNHLYFYWYRQILGQKVEFLVSFYNNEISEKSEIFDDQFSVERPDGSNFTLKIRSTKLEDSAMYFCASSLLEYNEQFFGPGTRLTVL.